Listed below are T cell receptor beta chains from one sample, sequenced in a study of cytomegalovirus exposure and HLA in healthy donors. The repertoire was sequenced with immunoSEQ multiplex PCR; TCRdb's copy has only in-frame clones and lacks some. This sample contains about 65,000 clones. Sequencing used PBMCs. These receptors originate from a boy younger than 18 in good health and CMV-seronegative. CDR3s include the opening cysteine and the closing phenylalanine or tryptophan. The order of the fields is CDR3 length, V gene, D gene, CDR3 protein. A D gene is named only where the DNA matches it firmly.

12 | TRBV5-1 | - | CASSFGQYGYTF
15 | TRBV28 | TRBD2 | CASTSPGLDSYEQYF
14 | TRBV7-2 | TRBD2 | CASSSGLVTDTQYF
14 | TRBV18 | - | CASSQSGINTEAFF
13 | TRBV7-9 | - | CASSNRISYEQYF
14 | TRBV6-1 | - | CASSGNWGEEKLFF
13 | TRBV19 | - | CASSPGFNEKLFF
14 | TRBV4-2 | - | CASSQTGYSYEQYF
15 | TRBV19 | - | CASSIVAWRGNTIYF
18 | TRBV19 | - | CASSAALQGGFSYNEQFF
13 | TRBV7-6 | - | CASSLSLNTEAFF
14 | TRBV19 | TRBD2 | CASKVTSGINEQHF
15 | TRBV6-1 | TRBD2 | CASSEMRGVGGELFF
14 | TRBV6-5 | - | CASRETRQAYEQYF
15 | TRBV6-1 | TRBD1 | CASSAFSAGGYGYTF
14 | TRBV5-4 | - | CASSLPGQYTEAFF
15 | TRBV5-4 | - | CASSSGPLLGDTIYF
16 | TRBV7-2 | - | CASSLNRVLNTGELFF
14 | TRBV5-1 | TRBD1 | CASSLEGALNEQFF
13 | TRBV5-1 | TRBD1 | CASRQGLNTEAFF
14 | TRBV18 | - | CASSPPGGSYEQYF
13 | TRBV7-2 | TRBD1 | CASSPQGAEKLFF
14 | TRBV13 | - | CASSTRTGPYEQYF
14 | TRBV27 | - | CASSPEGYHSPLHF
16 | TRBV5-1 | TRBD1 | CASRTGASSGANVLTF
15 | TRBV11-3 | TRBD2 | CASSLIGGGAGELFF
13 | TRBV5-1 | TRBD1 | CASSRDRGNGYTF
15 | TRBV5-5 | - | CASSLVTGIGSPLHF
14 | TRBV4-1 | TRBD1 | CASSPGQGAGEAFF
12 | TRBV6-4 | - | CASSDENSPLHF
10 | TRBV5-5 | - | CASIGVEQYF
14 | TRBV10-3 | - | CAIQRGLGNTEAFF
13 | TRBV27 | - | CASSLRGNQPQHF
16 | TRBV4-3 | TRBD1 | CASSQGGDRGNYGYTF
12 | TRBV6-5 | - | CASSAGLYGYTF
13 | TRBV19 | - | CASGPIWNTEAFF
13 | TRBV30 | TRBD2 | CAWRRGGTGELFF
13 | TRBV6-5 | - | CASSYSRDSPQHF
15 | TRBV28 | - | CASSLRPTGNTEAFF
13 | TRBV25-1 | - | CASSLGGRDIQYF
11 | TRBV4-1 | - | CASSRGEKLFF
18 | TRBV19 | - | CASSLPDSGRVSNQPQHF
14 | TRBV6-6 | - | CASSYSLGNYGYTF
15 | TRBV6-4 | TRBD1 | CASSVDRGLNTEAFF
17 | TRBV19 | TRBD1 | CASSTTLTGSYNSPLHF
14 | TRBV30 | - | CASRFFAGNYGYTF
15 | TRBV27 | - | CASSLTASSYNEQFF
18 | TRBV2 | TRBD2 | CASSDPGLAGGRAETQYF
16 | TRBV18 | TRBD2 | CASSRGLAGVGDTQYF
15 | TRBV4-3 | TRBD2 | CASSQVAGGPNEQYF
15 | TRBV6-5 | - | CASSLRPEGVYEQYF